The present TCR beta chain was sequenced within a study of blood T cell repertoires in COVID-19. Background on the study: Samples of COVID-19 (acute and convalescent) were obtained from the United States, Italy and Spain. T cells, B-cell-depleted T cells, or PBMCs supplied cDNA or gDNA.

As originally analysed: Amplification of reference gene primers was used by the study to estimate nucleated cell counts. TCRdb's table, derived via immunoSEQ multiplex PCR, lists solely in-frame clones and lacks some. That table furnishes V, J and clone size, whereas the DNA furnished D and trimming. This repertoire shows about 20,000 clones, 80% to 90% found once; its top ten account for more than 20%. Losses at the gene ends were 5 bases for V and 5 bases for J; bases not matched to a gene: 16. Germline V gene lookup returns CDR1 LNHDA and CDR2 SQIVND (reference sequence). This CDR3 spans 17 amino acids.

The TCR comes from a human donor with active COVID-19. The donor label of this sample is uncertain. Sample: peripheral blood. V gene TRBV19 combines with J gene TRBJ1-1; 8 nucleotides match TRBD1. CDR3 bases: TGTGCCAGTAGTCACCCGACTGCTGACAGGGGAGAAACTGAAGCTTTCTTT. It codes for CASSHPTADRGETEAFF.